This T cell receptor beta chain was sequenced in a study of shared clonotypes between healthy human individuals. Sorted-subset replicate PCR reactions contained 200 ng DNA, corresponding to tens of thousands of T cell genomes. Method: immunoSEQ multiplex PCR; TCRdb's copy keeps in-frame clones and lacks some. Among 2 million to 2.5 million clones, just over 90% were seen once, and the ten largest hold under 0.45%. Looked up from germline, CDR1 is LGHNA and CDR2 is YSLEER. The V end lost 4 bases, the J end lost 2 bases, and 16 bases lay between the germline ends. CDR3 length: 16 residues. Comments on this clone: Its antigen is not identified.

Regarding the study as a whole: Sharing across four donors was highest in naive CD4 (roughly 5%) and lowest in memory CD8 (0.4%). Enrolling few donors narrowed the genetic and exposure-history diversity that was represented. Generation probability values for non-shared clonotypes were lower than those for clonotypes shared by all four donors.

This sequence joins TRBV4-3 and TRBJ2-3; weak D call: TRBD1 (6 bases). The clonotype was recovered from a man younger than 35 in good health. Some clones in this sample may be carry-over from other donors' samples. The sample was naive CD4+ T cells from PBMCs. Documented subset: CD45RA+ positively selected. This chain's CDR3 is CASSLEPGHTTDTQYF. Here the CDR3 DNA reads TGCGCCAGCAGCCTCGAACCGGGACACACCACAGATACGCAGTATTTT.